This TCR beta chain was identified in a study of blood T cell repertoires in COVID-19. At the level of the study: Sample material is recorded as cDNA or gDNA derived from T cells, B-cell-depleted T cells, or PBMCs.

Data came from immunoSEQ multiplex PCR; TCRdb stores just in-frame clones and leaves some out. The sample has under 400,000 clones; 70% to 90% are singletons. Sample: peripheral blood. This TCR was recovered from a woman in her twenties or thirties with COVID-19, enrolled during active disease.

CDR3 nucleotides: TGTGCCAGCAGCCGGAACGTCGGGGACTATGGCTACACCTTC. Protein sequence: CASSRNVGDYGYTF. This chain links TRBV3-1 (or the pseudogene TRBV3-2) with TRBJ1-2; D remains ambiguous. Deletions cut 4 bases from V and 3 bases from J, with 12 bases between. This CDR3 region has 14 residues. Germline values: CDR1 LGHDT, CDR2 YNNKEL (reference sequence).